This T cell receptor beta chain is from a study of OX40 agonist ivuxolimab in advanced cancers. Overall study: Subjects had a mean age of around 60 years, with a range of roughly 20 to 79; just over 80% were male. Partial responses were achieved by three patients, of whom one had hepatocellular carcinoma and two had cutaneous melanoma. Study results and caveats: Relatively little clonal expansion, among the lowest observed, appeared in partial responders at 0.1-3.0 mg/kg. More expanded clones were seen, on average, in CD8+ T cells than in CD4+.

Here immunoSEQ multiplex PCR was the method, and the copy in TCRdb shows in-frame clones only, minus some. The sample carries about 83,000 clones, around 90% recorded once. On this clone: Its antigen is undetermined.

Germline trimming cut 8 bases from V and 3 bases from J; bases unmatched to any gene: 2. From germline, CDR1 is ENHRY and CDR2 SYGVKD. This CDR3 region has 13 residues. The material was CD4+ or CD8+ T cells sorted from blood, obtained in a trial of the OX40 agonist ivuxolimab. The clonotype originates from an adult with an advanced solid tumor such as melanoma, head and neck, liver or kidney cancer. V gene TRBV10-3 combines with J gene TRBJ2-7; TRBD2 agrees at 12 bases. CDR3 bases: TGTGCCATCGCGGGACTAGCGGGCTACGAGCAGTACTTC. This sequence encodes CAIAGLAGYEQYF.